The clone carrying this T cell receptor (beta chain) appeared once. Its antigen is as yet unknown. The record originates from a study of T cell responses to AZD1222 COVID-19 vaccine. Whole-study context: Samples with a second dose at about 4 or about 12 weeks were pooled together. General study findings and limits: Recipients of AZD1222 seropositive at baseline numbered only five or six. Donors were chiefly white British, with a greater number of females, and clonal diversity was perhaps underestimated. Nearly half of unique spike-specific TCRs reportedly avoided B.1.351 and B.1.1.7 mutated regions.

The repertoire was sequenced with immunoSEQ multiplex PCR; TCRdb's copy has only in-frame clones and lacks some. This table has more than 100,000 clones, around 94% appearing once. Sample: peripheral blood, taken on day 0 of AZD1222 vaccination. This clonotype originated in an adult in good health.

In nucleotides, the CDR3 is TGTGCCAGCAGCCTCTACGGGACAGGGCTGAGTGAGCAGTTCTTC. Its translation is CASSLYGTGLSEQFF. The chain uses TRBV7-2 and TRBJ2-1, with TRBD1 matching over 9 bases. There are 15 residues in the CDR3. The germline CDR1 and CDR2 sequences are SGHTA and FQGNSA. V lost 5 bases and J lost 9; bases outside the gene matches: 11.